Included here is one TCR beta chain sequence, with context. Libraries were prepared by immunoSEQ multiplex PCR; TCRdb keeps only in-frame clonotypes and omits some of them. The sample holds fewer than 50,000 clones; more than 80% are singletons and the top ten take 0.3% to 0.4%. This sample stems from a study of blood T cell repertoires in COVID-19. About the research overall: COVID-19 samples from acute and convalescent phases originated in the United States, Italy and Spain.

This CDR3 region has 17 residues. V was pared by 2 bases and J by 9 bases, with 11 bases of the junction left unmatched. CDR1 LGHDT and CDR2 YNNKEL come from the germline V gene (reference sequence). Patients at the Seattle site were enrolled during active infection and followed longitudinally. The J gene is TRBJ2-1, the V gene TRBV3-1 (or the pseudogene TRBV3-2); TRBD2 aligns across 12 bases. This receptor was obtained from a man aged 50 or older with COVID-19, enrolled during active disease. The source material was peripheral blood. CDR3 nucleotides: TGTGCCAGCAGCCAAACAGGAGTGGCTAGCGGGAGGGGTGAGCAGTTCTTC. Its protein is CASSQTGVASGRGEQFF.